The clone carrying this T cell receptor beta chain was seen more than once but under ten times. What it binds is unknown. PCR used 60 Vbeta primers and 13 Jbeta primers. TCRdb's copy holds only in-frame clones and misses some; the assay was immunoSEQ multiplex PCR. The table records fewer than 150,000 clones, over 70% of them present only once. CDR1 LNHDA and CDR2 SQIVND come from the germline V gene (reference sequence). With V trimmed by 5 bases and J by 0 bases, 7 bases remained unmatched. The CDR3 has 16 amino acids. The data derive from a study of cytomegalovirus exposure and HLA in healthy donors. Study-level results: Association of a missense DCLRE1C variant with TCR beta V- and J-gene trimming was reported in a later analysis.

The sequenced sample was PBMCs. The sequence was obtained from a man aged 40-49 years in good health and CMV-seropositive. The chain uses TRBV19 and TRBJ1-1, with 9 bases aligning to TRBD1. The CDR3 protein is CASSYAGTGLNTEAFF. The DNA for the CDR3 is TGTGCCAGTAGTTATGCAGGGACAGGGTTGAACACTGAAGCTTTCTTT.